The present T cell receptor beta chain was sequenced within a study of T cell responses to AZD1222 COVID-19 vaccine. Concerning this clone itself: The antigen remains unidentified.

Generated by immunoSEQ multiplex PCR, the TCRdb table keeps only in-frame clones and is missing some. The sample carries approximately 200,000 clones, 90% to 95% recorded once. Trimming removed 3 bases from V and 7 bases from J; junction bases left unmatched: 5. Germline V CDR1 and CDR2: SGDLS, YYNGEE. The CDR3 is 15 residues long. Broader study findings: Repertoires were obtained only post-peak T cell response. The donor cohort was predominantly white British with a female majority, and clonal diversity may have been underestimated. Nearly half of spike-specific TCRs reportedly target unmutated variant regions. Spike-wide coverage was observed for vaccine-associated CD4 TCRs, with dominant responses at 160-218 and 743-854.

The starting material was peripheral blood, obtained on day 0 of AZD1222 vaccination. This clonotype was sampled from an adult in good health. The genes are TRBV9 and TRBJ1-6; 9 bases match TRBD1. Here the CDR3 DNA reads TGTGCCAGCAGCGAGGGGACAGGGTTCAATTCACCCCTCCACTTT. Translating gives CASSEGTGFNSPLHF.